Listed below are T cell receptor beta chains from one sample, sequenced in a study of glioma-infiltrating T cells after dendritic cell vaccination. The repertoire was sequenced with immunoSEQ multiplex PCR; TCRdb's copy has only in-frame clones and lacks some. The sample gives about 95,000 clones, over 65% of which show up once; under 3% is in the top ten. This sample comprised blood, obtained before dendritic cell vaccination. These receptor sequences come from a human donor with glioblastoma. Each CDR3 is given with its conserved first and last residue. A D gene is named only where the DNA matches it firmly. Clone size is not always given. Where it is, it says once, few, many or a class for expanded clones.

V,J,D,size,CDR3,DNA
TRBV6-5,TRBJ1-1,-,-,CASTASGQNTEAFF,TGTGCCAGCACCGCTTCGGGACAAAACACTGAAGCTTTCTTT
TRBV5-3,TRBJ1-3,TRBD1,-,CARSLGQGDAGSGNTIYF,TGTGCCAGAAGCCTGGGACAGGGGGATGCTGGTTCTGGAAACACCATATATTTT
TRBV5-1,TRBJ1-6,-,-,CASRQGNNSPLHF,TGCGCCAGCAGACAGGGCAATAATTCACCCCTCCACTTT
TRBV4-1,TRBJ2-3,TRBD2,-,CASSQAGRTDTQYF,TGCGCCAGCAGCCAAGCCGGGAGGACAGATACGCAGTATTTT
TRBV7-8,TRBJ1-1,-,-,CASSPRPTEAFF,TGTGCCAGCAGCCCCAGGCCCACTGAAGCTTTCTTT
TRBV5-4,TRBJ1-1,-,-,CASSPGAAGPTEAFF,TGTGCCAGCAGCCCCGGGGCAGCGGGGCCGACTGAAGCTTTCTTT
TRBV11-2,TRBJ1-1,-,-,CASSLYRNTEAFF,TGTGCCAGCAGCTTATATCGGAACACTGAAGCTTTCTTT
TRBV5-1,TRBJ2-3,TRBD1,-,CASSLAPGQGTDTQYF,TGCGCCAGCAGCTTGGCCCCGGGACAGGGCACAGATACGCAGTATTTT
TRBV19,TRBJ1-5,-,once,CASSGGDGRGNQPQHF,TGTGCCAGTAGTGGGGGGGACGGTAGGGGCAATCAGCCCCAGCATTTT
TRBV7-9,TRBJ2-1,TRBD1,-,CASSIPTGTGNNEQFF,TGTGCCAGCAGCATACCCACCGGGACAGGGAACAATGAGCAGTTCTTC
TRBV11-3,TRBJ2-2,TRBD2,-,CASSLGLAGRGTGELFF,TGTGCCAGCAGCTTGGGTCTAGCGGGAAGGGGGACCGGGGAGCTGTTTTTT
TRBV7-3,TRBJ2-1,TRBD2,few,CASSPGGGEQFF,TGTGCCAGCAGCCCGGGAGGTGGTGAGCAGTTCTTC
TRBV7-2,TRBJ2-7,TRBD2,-,CARGLAVKGQYF,TGTGCCAGGGGACTAGCGGTTAAGGGGCAGTACTTC
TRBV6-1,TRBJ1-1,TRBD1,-,CASSAGTGGTEAFF,TGTGCCAGCAGTGCCGGGACAGGGGGCACTGAAGCTTTCTTT
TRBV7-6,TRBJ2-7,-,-,CASSLVGVGEQYF,TGTGCCAGCAGCTTAGTAGGGGTTGGGGAGCAGTACTTC
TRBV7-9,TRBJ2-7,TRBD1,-,CASSSRTGSEQYF,TGTGCCAGCAGCTCCCGGACAGGGAGCGAGCAGTACTTC
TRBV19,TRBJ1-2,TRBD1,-,CASSRDSYGYTF,TGTGCCAGTAGTAGGGACAGCTATGGCTACACCTTC
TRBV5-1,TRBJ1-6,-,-,CASSPGQNSPLHF,TGCGCCAGCAGCCCCGGACAGAATTCACCCCTCCACTTT
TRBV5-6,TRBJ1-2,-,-,CASSIGTRRFSYGYTF,TGTGCCAGCAGCATCGGGACACGAAGATTCTCCTATGGCTACACCTTC
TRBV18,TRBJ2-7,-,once,CASSPDIYEQYF,TGTGCCAGCTCACCCGACATCTACGAGCAGTACTTC
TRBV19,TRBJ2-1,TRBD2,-,CASSIVGGVGEQFF,TGTGCCAGTAGTATAGTGGGGGGGGTAGGTGAGCAGTTCTTC
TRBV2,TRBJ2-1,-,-,CASPRLYNEQFF,TGTGCCAGCCCGCGGCTATACAATGAGCAGTTCTTC
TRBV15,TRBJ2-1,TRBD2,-,CATTPRRTSGRSEQFF,TGTGCCACCACCCCCCGGCGGACTAGCGGGAGAAGTGAGCAGTTCTTC
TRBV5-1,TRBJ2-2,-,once,CASSLAGVINTGELFF,TGCGCCAGCAGCTTGGCAGGGGTCATTAACACCGGGGAGCTGTTTTTT
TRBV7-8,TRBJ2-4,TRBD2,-,CASSLLAGGNQYF,TGTGCCAGCAGCTTACTAGCGGGGGGAAATCAGTACTTC
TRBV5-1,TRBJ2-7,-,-,CASSYQGGGSYEQYF,TGCGCCAGCAGCTATCAGGGGGGCGGCTCCTACGAGCAGTACTTC
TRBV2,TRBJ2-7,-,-,CASSESRGLAMQYF,TGTGCCAGCAGTGAAAGCAGGGGTCTAGCTATGCAGTACTTC
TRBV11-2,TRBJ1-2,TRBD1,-,CASSLLTRGLSYGYTF,TGTGCCAGCAGCTTATTAACCAGGGGGCTAAGCTATGGCTACACCTTC
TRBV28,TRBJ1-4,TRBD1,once,CASSLGQGNEKLFF,TGTGCCAGCAGCCTGGGACAGGGTAACGAAAAACTGTTTTTT
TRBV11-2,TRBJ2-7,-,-,CASSKDWKSYEQYF,TGTGCCAGCAGCAAGGACTGGAAATCCTACGAGCAGTACTTC
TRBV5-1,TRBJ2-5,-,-,CASSLFGVEETQYF,TGCGCCAGCAGCTTGTTCGGGGTCGAAGAGACCCAGTACTTC
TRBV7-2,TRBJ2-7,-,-,CASSLLAGAGRPYEQYF,TGTGCCAGCAGCTTACTCGCCGGGGCAGGGAGGCCCTACGAGCAGTACTTC
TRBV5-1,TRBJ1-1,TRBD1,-,CASSTNRGHAEAFF,TGCGCCAGCAGCACCAACAGGGGGCACGCTGAAGCTTTCTTT
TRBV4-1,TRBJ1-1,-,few,CASSQTDMLMNTEAFF,TGCGCCAGCAGCCAAACGGACATGCTTATGAACACTGAAGCTTTCTTT
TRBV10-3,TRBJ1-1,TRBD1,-,CAISPRDREAFF,TGTGCCATCAGCCCGAGGGACAGAGAAGCTTTCTTT
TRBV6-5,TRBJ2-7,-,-,CASTLGASYEQYF,TGTGCCAGCACTCTAGGGGCCTCCTACGAGCAGTACTTC
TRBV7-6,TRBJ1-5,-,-,CASSGESNQPQHF,TGTGCCAGCAGCGGGGAGAGCAATCAGCCCCAGCATTTT
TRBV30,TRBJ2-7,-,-,CAWSPGVYEQYF,TGTGCCTGGAGCCCAGGGGTGTACGAGCAGTACTTC
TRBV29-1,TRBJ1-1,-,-,CSVQDERETEAFF,TGCAGCGTTCAGGACGAGCGGGAGACTGAAGCTTTCTTT
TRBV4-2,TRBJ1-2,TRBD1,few,CASSRGTGTNYGYTF,TGTGCCAGCAGCCGGGGGACAGGGACTAACTATGGCTACACCTTC
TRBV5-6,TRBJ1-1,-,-,CASSPPAGKSDTEAFF,TGTGCCAGCAGCCCCCCAGCGGGGAAGTCCGACACTGAAGCTTTCTTT
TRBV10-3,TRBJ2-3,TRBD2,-,CAISTPSGGVTDTQYF,TGTGCCATCAGTACCCCTAGCGGGGGGGTCACAGATACGCAGTATTTT
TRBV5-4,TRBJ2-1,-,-,CASSSSLGVRDNEQFF,TGTGCCAGCAGCTCCTCTCTAGGGGTCCGAGACAATGAGCAGTTCTTC
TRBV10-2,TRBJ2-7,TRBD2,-,CASKRLAEAYEQYF,TGCGCCAGCAAAAGACTAGCTGAGGCATACGAGCAGTACTTC
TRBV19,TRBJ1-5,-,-,CASSIYGGSGQPQHF,TGTGCCAGTAGTATTTACGGGGGATCGGGACAGCCCCAGCATTTT